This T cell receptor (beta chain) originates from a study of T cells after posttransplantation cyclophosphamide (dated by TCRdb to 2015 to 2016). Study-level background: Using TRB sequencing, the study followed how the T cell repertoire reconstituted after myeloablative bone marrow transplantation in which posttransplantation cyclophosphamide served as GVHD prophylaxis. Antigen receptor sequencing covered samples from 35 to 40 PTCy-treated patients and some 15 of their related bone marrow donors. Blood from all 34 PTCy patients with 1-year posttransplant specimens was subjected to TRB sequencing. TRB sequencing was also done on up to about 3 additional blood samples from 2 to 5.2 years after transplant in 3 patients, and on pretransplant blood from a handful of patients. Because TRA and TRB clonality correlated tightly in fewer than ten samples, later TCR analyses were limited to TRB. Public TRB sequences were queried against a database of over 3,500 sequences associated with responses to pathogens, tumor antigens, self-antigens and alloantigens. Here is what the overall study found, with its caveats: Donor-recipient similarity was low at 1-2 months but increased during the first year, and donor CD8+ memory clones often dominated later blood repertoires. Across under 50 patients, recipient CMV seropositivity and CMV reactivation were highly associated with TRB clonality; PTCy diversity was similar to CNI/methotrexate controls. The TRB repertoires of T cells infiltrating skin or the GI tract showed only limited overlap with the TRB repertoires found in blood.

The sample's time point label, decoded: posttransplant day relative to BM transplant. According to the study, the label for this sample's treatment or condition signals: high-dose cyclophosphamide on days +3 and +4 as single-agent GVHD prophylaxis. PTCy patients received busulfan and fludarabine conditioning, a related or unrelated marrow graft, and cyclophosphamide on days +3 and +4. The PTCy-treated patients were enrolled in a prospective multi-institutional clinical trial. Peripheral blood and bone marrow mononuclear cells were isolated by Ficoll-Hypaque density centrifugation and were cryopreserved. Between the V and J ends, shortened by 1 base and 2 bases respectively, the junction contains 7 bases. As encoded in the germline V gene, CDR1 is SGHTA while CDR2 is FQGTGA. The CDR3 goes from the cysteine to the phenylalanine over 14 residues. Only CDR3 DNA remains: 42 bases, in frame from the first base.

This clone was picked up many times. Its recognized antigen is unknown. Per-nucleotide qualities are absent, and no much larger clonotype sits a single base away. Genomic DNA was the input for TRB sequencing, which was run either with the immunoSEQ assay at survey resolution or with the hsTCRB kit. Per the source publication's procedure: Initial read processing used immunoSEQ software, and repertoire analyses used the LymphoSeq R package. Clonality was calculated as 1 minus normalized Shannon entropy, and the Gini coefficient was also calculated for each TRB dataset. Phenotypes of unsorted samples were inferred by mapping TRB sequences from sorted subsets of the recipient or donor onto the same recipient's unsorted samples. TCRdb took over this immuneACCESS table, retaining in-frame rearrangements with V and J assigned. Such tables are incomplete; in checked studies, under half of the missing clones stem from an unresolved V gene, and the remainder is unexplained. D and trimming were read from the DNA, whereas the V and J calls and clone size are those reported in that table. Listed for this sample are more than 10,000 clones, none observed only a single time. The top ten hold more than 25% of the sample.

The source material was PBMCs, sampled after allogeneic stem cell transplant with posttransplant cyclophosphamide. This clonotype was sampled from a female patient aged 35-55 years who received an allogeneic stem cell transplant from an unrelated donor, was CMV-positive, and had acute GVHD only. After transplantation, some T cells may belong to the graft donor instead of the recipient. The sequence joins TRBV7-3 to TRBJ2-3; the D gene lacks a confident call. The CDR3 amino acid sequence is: CASSLSRSTDTQYF. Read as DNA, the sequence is TGTGCCAGCAGCTTAAGTCGTTCCACAGATACGCAGTATTTT.